The TCR beta chain described here comes from a study of identical twins. Study-wide points: For cord blood, abundant beta clonotypes had fewer insertions, unlike memory repertoires, which showed none. The authors drew conclusions from cross-sectional statistical analysis rather than following the same donors. Zero-insertion results could be subject to partial confounding by invariant MAIT and iNKT cells. Twins shared out-of-frame alpha sequences with excess low generation probability.

Points on this clonotype: What it binds is unknown.

TCRdb re-derived calls from the 5' RACE reads in MiXCR, one entry per CDR3 protein. This repertoire shows about 340,000 distinct CDR3 sequences, approximately 9.1% found once; its top ten account for approximately 8.9%. This TCR came from a woman aged 45-65 years in good health. The sequencing input was naive T cells sorted from blood.

CDR3 nucleotide sequence: TGCGCCAGCAGTCAGGAGGGAAACTCTGGAAACACCATATATTTT. It codes for CASSQEGNSGNTIYF. The chain carries TRBV5-1 and TRBJ1-3; D is ambiguous. In germline, CDR1 is SGHRS, CDR2 YFSETQ. The CDR3 has 15 residues. With 5 bases removed from V and 0 bases from J, the gap between germline ends came to 12 bases.